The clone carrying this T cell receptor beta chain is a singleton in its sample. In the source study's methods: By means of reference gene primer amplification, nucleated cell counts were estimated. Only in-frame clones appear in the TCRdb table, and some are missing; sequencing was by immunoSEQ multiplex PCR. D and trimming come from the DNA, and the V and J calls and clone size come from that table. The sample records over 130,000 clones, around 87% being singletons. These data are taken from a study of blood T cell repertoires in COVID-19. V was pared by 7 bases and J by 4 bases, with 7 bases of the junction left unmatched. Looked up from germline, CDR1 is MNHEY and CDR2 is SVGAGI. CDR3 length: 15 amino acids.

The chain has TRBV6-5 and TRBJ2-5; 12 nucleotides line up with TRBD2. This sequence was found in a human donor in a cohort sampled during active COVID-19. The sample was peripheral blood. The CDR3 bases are TGTGCCAGCACGCTGACTAGCGGGAGACGAGAGACCCAGTACTTC. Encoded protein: CASTLTSGRRETQYF.